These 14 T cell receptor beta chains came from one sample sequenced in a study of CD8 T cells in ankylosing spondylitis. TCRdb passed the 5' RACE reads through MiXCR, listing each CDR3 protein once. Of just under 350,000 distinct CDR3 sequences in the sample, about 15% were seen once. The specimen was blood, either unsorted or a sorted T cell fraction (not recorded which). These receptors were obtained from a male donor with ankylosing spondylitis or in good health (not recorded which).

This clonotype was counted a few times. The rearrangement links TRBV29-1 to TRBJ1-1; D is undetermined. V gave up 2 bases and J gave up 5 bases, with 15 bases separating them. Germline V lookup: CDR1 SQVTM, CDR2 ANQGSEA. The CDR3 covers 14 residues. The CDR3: CSVELVAGRTEAFF. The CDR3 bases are TGCAGCGTTGAACTGGTGGCGGGAAGAACTGAAGCTTTCTTT. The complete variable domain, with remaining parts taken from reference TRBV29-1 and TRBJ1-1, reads SAVISQKPSRDICQRGTSLTIQCQVDSQVTMMFWYRQQPGQSLTLIATANQGSEATYESGFVIDKFPISRPNLTFSTLTVSNMSPEDSSIYLCSVELVAGRTEAFFGQGTRLTVV.

The CDR3 DNA reads as TGTGCCAGCAGCTTTCAACATTTGGACTATGGCTACACCTTC. It encodes CASSFQHLDYGYTF. The chain carries TRBV7-9 and TRBJ1-2; D not resolved. Germline-derived CDR1 and CDR2 are SEHNR and FQNEAQ (reference sequence). Deletions cut 3 bases from V and 3 bases from J, with 11 bases between. The CDR3 length is 14 residues. The variable domain in full, with the rest retrieved from reference TRBV7-9 and TRBJ1-2, is DTGVSQNPRHKITKRGQNVTFRCDPISEHNRLYWYRQTLGQGPEFLTYFQNEAQLEKSRLLSDRFSAERPKGSFSTLEIQRTEQGDSAMYLCASSFQHLDYGYTFGSGTRLTVV.

The CDR3 spells CASSYVESYNEQFF. CDR3 coding DNA: TGTGCCAGCAGTTACGTGGAGTCCTACAATGAGCAGTTCTTC. This chain joins TRBV12-3 or TRBV12-4 and TRBJ2-1, with unresolved D. This CDR3 is built from 14 residues. V gave up 4 bases and J gave up 1 base, with 8 bases separating them.

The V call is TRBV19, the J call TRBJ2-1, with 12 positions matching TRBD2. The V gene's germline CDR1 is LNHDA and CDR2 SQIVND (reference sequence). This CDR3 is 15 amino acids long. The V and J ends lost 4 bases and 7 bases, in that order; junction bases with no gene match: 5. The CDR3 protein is CASSTTSGGVNEQFF. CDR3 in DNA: TGTGCCAGTAGTACGACTAGCGGGGGTGTTAATGAGCAGTTCTTC.

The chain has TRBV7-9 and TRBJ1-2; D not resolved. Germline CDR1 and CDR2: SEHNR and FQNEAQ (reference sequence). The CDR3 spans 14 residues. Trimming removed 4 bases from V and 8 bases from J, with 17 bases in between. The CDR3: CASSSGEGSRGYTF. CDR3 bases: TGTGCCAGCAGCTCTGGGGAGGGTTCGCGGGGCTACACCTTC.

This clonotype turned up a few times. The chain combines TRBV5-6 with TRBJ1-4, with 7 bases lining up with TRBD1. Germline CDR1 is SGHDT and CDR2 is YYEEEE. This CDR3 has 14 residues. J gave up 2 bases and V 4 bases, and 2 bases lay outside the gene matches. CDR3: CASSRDSTNEKLFF. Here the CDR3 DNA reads TGTGCCAGCAGCCGGGACAGTACTAATGAAAAACTGTTTTTT.

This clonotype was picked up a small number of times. The chain's CDR3 is CASRGTGANEQYF. CDR3 DNA: TGTGCCAGTCGAGGGACAGGGGCAAACGAGCAGTACTTC. This rearrangement joins TRBV19 to TRBJ2-7; 10 nucleotides align to TRBD1. CDR3 length: 13 amino acids. V was clipped by 8 bases and J by 5 bases; unmatched bases: 6. CDR1 and CDR2 from the germline V gene are LNHDA and SQIVND (reference sequence).

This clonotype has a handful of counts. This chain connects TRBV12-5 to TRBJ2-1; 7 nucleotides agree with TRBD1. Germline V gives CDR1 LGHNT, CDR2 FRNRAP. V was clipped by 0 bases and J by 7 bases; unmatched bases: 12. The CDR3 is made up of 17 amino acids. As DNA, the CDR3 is TGTGCTAGTGGTTTGGTCCGGACAGGACGCGTGGGGAATGAGCAGTTCTTC. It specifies CASGLVRTGRVGNEQFF.

CDR3 nucleotides: TGTGCCACCAGTGTCAACAGGCAAGAGACCCAGTACTTC. Translating it yields CATSVNRQETQYF. This sequence joins TRBV24-1 and TRBJ2-5; perhaps TRBD1 as D (5 bases). The germline V gene has CDR1 KGHDR and CDR2 SFDVKD. The CDR3 consists of 13 residues. Deletions cut 5 bases from V and 2 bases from J, with 8 bases between.

The CDR3 sequence is CASSFGLAGAYEQYF. In nucleotides, the CDR3 is TGTGCCAGCAGCTTTGGACTAGCGGGGGCCTACGAGCAGTACTTC. This sequence joins TRBV7-2 and TRBJ2-7; 13 bases are a match to TRBD2. The CDR3 sequence is 15 residues long. Losses at the gene ends were 3 bases for V and 2 bases for J; bases not matched to a gene: 1. The germline CDR1 and CDR2 sequences are SGHTA and FQGNSA.

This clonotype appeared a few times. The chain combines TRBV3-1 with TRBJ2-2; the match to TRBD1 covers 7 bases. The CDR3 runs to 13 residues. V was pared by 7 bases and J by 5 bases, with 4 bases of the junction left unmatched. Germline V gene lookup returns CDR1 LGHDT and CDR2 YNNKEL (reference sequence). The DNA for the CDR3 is TGTGCCAGCATCGGACAGGTTACCGGGGAGCTGTTTTTT. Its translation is CASIGQVTGELFF.

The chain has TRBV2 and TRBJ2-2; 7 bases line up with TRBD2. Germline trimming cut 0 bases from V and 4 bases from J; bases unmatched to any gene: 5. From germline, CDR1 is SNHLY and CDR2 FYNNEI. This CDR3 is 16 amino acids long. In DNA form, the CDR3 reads TGTGCCAGCAGTGAAGCGACTAGCTTAAGCACCGGGGAGCTGTTTTTT. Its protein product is CASSEATSLSTGELFF.

The CDR3 spells CASSFQGEPLHF. The DNA for the CDR3 is TGTGCCAGCAGTTTCCAGGGAGAACCCCTCCACTTT. The chain employs TRBV6-5 and TRBJ1-6; possible D gene TRBD1, 5 bases. Germline V lookup: CDR1 MNHEY, CDR2 SVGAGI. The CDR3 contains 12 residues. Trimming removed 4 bases from V and 12 bases from J, with 10 bases in between.

CDR3 sequence: CSARREIETQYF. CDR3 in DNA: TGCAGTGCTCGCCGGGAGATAGAGACCCAGTACTTC. The rearrangement joins TRBV20-1 to TRBJ2-5; tentative D call: TRBD2 (6 bases). The CDR3 runs to 12 residues. Between the trimmed V and J ends, which lost 5 bases and 4 bases, there was a span of 11 bases. CDR1 is DFQATT and CDR2 is SNEGSKA in the germline V gene (reference sequence).